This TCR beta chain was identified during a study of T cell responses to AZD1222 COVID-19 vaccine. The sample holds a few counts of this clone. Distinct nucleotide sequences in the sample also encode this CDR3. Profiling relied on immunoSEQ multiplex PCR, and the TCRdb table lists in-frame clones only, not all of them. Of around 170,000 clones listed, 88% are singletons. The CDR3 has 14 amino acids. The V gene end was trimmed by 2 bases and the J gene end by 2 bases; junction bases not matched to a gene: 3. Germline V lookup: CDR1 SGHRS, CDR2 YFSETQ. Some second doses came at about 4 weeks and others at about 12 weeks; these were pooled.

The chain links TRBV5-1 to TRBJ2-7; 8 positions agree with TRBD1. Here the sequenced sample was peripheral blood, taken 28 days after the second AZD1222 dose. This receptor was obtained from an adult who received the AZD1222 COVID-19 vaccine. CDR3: CASSLGQGAYEQYF. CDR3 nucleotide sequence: TGCGCCAGCAGCTTAGGACAGGGTGCCTACGAGCAGTACTTC.